This T cell receptor (beta chain) was obtained from a study of T cell responses to AZD1222 COVID-19 vaccine. Regarding the study as a whole: Among vaccine-associated CD4 TCRs, coverage spanned spike, with dominance at 160-218 and 743-854. Breadth and depth of Spike-specific TCRs rose after two AZD1222 doses. No day 14 peak samples; only post-peak repertoires were characterized.

V trimming: 3 bases; J trimming: 6 bases; junction bases outside the gene matches: 6. Germline V lookup: CDR1 SEHNR, CDR2 FQNEAQ (reference sequence). The CDR3 contains 14 residues. Repertoires were generated with immunoSEQ multiplex PCR, while TCRdb's copy carries only in-frame clones and drops some. The table has about 110,000 clones, roughly 89% seen once. As concerns this clone: Antigen specificity is unknown.

Samples with a second dose at about 4 or about 12 weeks were pooled together. V is TRBV7-9 and J is TRBJ1-2; 8 bases line up with TRBD1. The sample here was peripheral blood, taken 28 days after the second AZD1222 dose. The origin of this receptor is an adult who received the AZD1222 COVID-19 vaccine. DNA for the CDR3: TGTGCCAGCAGCTTGCCGACAGGGGTACATGGCTACACCTTC. Its translation: CASSLPTGVHGYTF.